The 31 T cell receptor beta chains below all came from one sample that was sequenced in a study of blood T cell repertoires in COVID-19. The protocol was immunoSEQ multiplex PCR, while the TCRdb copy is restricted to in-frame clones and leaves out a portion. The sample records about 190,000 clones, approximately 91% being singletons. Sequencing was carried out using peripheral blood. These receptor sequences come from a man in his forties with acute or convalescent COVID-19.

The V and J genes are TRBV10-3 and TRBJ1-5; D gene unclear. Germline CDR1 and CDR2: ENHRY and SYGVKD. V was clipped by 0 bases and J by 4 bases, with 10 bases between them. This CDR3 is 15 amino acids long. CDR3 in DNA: TGTGCCATCAGTGAGTCGGGCACAGCTAATCAGCCCCAGCATTTT. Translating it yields CAISESGTANQPQHF.

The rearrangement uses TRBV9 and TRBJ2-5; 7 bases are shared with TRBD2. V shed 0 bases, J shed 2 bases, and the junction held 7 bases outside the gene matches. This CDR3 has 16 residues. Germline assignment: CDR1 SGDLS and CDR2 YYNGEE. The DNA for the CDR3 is TGTGCCAGCAGCGTAGCAAGCGGGGAACCTCAAGAGACCCAGTACTTC. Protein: CASSVASGEPQETQYF. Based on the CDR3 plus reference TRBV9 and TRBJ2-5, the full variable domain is DSGVTQTPKHLITATGQRVTLRCSPRSGDLSVYWYQQSLDQGLQFLIQYYNGEERAKGNILERFSAQQFPDLHSELNLSSLELGDSALYFCASSVASGEPQETQYFGPGTRLLVL.

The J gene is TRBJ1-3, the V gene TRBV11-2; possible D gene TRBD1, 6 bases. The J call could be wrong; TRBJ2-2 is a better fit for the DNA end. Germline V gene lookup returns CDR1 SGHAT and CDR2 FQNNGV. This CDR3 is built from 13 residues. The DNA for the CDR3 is TGTGCCAGCAGCTTGGACAGCCCCGGGGAGCTGTTTTTT. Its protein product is CASSLDSPGELFF.

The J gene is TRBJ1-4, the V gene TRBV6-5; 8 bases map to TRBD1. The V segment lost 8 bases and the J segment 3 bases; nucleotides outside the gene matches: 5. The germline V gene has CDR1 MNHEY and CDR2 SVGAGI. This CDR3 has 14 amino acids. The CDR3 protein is CASGNRGSNEKLFF. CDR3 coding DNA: TGTGCCAGCGGGAACAGGGGGTCTAATGAAAAACTGTTTTTT.

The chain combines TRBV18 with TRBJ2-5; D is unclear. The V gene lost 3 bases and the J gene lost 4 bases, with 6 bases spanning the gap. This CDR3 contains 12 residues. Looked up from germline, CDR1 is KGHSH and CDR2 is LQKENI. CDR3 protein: CASSPRRETQYF. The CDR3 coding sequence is TGTGCCAGCTCACCCCGGAGAGAGACCCAGTACTTC. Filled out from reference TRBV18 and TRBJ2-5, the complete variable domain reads NAGVMQNPRHLVRRRGQEARLRCSPMKGHSHVYWYRQLPEEGLKFMVYLQKENIIDESGMPKERFSAEFPKEGPSILRIQQVVRGDSAAYFCASSPRRETQYFGPGTRLLVL.

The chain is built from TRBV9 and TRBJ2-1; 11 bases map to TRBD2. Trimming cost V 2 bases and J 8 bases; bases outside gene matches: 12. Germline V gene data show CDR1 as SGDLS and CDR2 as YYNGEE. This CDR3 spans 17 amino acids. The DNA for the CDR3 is TGTGCCAGCAGCGTCAACCACGGTAGCGGGGGGGCCGATGAGCAGTTCTTC. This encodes CASSVNHGSGGADEQFF.

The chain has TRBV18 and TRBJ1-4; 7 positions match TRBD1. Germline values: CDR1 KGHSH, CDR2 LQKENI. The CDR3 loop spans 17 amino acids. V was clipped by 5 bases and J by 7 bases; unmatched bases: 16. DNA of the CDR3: TGTGCCAGCTCAGAGTATACCGGACAGGCCGGCCTTGAAAAACTGTTTTTT. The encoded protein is CASSEYTGQAGLEKLFF.

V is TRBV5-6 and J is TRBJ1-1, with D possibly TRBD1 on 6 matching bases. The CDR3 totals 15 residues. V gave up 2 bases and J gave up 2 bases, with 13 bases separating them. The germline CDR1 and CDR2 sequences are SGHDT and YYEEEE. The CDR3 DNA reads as TGTGCCAGCAGCTTCTTCGGGACACCAAACACTGAAGCTTTCTTT. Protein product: CASSFFGTPNTEAFF. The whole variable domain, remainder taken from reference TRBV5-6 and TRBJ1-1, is DAGVTQSPTHLIKTRGQQVTLRCSPKSGHDTVSWYQQALGQGPQFIFQYYEEEERQRGNFPDRFSGHQFPNYSSELNVNALLLGDSALYLCASSFFGTPNTEAFFGQGTRLTVV.

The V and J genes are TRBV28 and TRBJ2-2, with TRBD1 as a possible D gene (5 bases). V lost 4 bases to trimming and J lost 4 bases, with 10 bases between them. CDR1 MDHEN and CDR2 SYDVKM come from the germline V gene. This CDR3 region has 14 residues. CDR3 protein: CASSSAGSTGELFF. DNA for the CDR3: TGTGCCAGCAGTTCCGCAGGGTCCACCGGGGAGCTGTTTTTT.

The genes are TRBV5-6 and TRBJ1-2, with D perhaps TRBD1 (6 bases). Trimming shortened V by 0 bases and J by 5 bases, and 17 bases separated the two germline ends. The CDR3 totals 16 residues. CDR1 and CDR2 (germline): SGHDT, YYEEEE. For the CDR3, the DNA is TGTGCCAGCAGCTTGGTTGAATCCGGGACAAAATATGGCTACACCTTC. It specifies CASSLVESGTKYGYTF.

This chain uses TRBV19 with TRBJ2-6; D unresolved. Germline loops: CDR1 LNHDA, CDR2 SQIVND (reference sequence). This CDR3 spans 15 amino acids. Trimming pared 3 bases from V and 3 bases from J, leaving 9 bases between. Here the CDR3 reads CASSIPHGGANVLTF. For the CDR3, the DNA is TGTGCCAGTAGTATCCCCCACGGTGGGGCCAACGTCCTGACTTTC.

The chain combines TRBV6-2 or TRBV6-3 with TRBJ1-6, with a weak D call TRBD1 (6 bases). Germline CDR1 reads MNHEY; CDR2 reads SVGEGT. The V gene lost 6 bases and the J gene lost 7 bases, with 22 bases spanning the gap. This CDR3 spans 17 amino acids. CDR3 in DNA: TGTGCCAGCAGCCCTTCGCGGGGGCCCCCCGTGAATTCACCCCTCCACTTT. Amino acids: CASSPSRGPPVNSPLHF.

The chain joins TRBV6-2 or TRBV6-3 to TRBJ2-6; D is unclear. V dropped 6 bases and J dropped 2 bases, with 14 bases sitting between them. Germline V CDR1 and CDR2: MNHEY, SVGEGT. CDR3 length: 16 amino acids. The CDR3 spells CASSPLTPAGANVLTF. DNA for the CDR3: TGTGCCAGCAGCCCTTTAACACCTGCTGGGGCCAACGTCCTGACTTTC.

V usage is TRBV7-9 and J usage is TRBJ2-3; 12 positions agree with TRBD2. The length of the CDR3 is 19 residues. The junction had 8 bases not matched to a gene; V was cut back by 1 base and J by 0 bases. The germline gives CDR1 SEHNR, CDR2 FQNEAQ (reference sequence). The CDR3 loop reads CASSLVLTSGGTSTDTQYF. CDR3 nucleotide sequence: TGTGCCAGCAGCTTAGTCTTGACTAGCGGGGGCACTAGCACAGATACGCAGTATTTT. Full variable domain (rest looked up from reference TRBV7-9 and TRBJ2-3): DTGVSQNPRHKITKRGQNVTFRCDPISEHNRLYWYRQTLGQGPEFLTYFQNEAQLEKSRLLSDRFSAERPKGSFSTLEIQRTEQGDSAMYLCASSLVLTSGGTSTDTQYFGPGTRLTVL.

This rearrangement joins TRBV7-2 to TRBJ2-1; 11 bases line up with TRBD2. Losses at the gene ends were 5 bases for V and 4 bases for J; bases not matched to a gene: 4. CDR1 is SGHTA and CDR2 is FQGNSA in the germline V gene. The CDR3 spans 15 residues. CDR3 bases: TGTGCCAGCAGCCCGGGACTAGCGGAATACAATGAGCAGTTCTTC. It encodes CASSPGLAEYNEQFF.

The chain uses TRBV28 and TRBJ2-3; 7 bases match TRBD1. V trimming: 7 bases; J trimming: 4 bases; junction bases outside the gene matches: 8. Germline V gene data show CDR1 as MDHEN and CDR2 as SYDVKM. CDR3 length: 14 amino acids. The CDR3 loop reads CASNHRQGSDTQYF. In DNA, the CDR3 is TGTGCCAGCAACCATCGACAGGGTTCAGATACGCAGTATTTT.

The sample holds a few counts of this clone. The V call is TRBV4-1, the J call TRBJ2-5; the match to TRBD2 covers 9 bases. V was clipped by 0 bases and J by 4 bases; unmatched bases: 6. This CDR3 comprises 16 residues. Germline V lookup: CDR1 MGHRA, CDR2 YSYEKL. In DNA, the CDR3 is TGCGCCAGCAGCCAAGATATCGGTAGCGGGGGAGAGACCCAGTACTTC. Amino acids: CASSQDIGSGGETQYF.

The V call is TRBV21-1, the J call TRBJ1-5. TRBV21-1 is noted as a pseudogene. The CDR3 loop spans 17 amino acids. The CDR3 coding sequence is TGTGCCAGTTTCGTAGGGACTGTTCATGTGGGCAATCAGCCCCAGCATTTT. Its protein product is CASFVGTVHVGNQPQHF.

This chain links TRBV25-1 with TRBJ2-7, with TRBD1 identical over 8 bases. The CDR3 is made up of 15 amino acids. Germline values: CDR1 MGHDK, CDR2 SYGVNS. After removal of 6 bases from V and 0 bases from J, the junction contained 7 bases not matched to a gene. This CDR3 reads CASRAGQGLSYEQYF. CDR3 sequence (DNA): TGTGCCAGCAGGGCAGGACAGGGTCTCTCCTACGAGCAGTACTTC.

The chain's CDR3 is CASSQEGTARGYTF. The CDR3 nucleotides read TGTGCCAGCAGCCAGGAAGGGACAGCGAGGGGCTACACCTTC. This sequence joins TRBV4-2 and TRBJ1-2; the match to TRBD1 covers 7 bases. The length of the CDR3 is 14 residues. CDR1 is LGHNA and CDR2 is YNFKEQ in the germline V gene. V shed 3 bases, J shed 8 bases, and the junction held 9 bases outside the gene matches.

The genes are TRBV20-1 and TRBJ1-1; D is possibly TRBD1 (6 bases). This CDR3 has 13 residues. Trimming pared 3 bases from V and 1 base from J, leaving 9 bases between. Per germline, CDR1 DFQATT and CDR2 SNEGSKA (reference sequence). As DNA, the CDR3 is TGCAGTGCTAGTTCAGGGGAGAACACTGAAGCTTTCTTT. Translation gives CSASSGENTEAFF.

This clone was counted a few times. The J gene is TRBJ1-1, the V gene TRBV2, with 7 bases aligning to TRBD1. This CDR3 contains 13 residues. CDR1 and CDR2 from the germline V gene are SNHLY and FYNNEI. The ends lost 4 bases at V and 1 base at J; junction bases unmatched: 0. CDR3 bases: TGTGCCAGCAGTGGACAGGGGAACACTGAAGCTTTCTTT. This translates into CASSGQGNTEAFF.

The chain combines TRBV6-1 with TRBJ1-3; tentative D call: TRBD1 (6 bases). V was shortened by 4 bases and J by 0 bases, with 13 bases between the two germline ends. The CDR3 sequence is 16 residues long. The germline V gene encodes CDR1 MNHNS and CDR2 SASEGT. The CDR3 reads CASSALTGVSGNTIYF. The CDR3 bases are TGTGCCAGCAGTGCATTGACAGGCGTCTCTGGAAACACCATATATTTT.

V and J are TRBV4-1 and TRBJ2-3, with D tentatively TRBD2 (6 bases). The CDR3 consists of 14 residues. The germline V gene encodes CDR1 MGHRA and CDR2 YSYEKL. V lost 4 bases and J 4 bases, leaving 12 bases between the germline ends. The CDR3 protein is CASSRGDFSDTQYF. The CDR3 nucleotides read TGCGCCAGCAGCCGGGGGGACTTCTCAGATACGCAGTATTTT.

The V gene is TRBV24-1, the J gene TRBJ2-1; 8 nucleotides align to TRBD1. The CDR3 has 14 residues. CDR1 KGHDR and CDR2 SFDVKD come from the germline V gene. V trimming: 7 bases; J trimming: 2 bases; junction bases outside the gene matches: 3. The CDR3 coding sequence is TGTGCCACCAGCCTGACAGGGGCCTACAATGAGCAGTTCTTC. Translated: CATSLTGAYNEQFF.

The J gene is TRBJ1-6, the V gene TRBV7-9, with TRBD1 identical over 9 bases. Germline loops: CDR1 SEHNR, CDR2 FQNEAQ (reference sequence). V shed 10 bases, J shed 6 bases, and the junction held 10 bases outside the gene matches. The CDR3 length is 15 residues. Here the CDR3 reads CATRRDRAGNSPLHF. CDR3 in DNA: TGTGCCACCCGCCGGGACAGGGCGGGTAATTCACCCCTCCACTTT.

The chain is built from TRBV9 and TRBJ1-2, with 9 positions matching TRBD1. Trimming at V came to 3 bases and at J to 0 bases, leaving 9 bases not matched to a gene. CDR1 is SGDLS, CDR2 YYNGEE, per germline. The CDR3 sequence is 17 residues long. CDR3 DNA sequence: TGTGCCAGCAGCGGACCAGGGACAGGGAGGTCTAACTATGGCTACACCTTC. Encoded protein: CASSGPGTGRSNYGYTF.

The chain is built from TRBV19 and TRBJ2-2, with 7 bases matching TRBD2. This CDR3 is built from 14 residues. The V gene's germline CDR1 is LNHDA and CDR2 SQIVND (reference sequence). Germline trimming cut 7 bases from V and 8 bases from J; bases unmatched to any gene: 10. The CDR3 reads CASNGGLVSGELFF. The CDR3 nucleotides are TGTGCCAGTAACGGGGGGTTGGTTTCAGGGGAGCTGTTTTTT. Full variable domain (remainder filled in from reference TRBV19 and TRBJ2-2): DGGITQSPKYLFRKEGQNVTLSCEQNLNHDAMYWYRQDPGQGLRLIYYSQIVNDFQKGDIAEGYSVSREKKESFPLTVTSAQKNPTAFYLCASNGGLVSGELFFGEGSRLTVL.

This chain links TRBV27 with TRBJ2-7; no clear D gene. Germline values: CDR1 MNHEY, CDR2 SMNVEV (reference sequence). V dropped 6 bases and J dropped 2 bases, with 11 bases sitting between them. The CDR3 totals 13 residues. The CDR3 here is CASSPGFPYEQYF. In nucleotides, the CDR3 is TGTGCCAGCAGCCCCGGGTTCCCCTACGAGCAGTACTTC.

The CDR3 is CASSRLAGAMSSYNEQFF. The CDR3 DNA reads as TGTGCCAGCTCCCGACTAGCGGGGGCCATGAGCTCCTACAATGAGCAGTTCTTC. The chain combines TRBV27 with TRBJ2-1; TRBD2 aligns across 12 bases. Per germline, CDR1 MNHEY and CDR2 SMNVEV (reference sequence). The V gene end was trimmed by 8 bases and the J gene end by 0 bases; junction bases not matched to a gene: 11. The CDR3 is made up of 18 amino acids.

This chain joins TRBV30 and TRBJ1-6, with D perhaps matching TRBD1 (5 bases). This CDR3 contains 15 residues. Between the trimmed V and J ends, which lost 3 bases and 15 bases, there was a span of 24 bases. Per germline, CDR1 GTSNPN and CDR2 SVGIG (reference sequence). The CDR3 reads CAWRAGWIRGGHLHF. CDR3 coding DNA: TGTGCCTGGAGGGCAGGGTGGATAAGGGGAGGGCACCTCCACTTT.